These T cell receptor beta chains were read from a single sample in a study of T cell changes during pregnancy in multiple sclerosis. Clones were read by immunoSEQ multiplex PCR, and TCRdb kept only the in-frame ones, dropping some. This table has 70,000 to 80,000 clones, over 85% appearing once. The sequencing used peripheral blood, collected in the first trimester of pregnancy. Receptors were obtained from a female donor with multiple sclerosis, enrolled in a pregnancy study. CDR3s include the opening cysteine and the closing phenylalanine or tryptophan. A D gene is named only where the DNA matches it firmly. The size field is filled for only some rows; it gives once, few, many or a size class.

d_call: NA
clone_size: NA
j_call: TRBJ2-1
v_call: TRBV18
cdr3_aa: CASSSRGGAGYNEQFF
cdr3_nt: TGTGCCAGCTCGTCGCGTGGGGGCGCTGGGTACAATGAGCAGTTCTTC

d_call: TRBD1
clone_size: NA
j_call: TRBJ2-1
v_call: TRBV27
cdr3_aa: CASRGRGDRVKGQFF
cdr3_nt: TGTGCCAGCAGAGGGCGAGGGGACAGGGTGAAAGGGCAGTTCTTC

d_call: TRBD1
clone_size: NA
j_call: TRBJ2-7
v_call: TRBV6-1
cdr3_aa: CASSGAGQGAYEQYF
cdr3_nt: TGTGCCAGCAGTGGAGCGGGACAGGGGGCCTACGAGCAGTACTTC

d_call: NA
clone_size: NA
j_call: TRBJ2-2
v_call: TRBV19
cdr3_aa: CASSIGINTGELFF
cdr3_nt: TGTGCCAGTAGTATCGGGATCAACACCGGGGAGCTGTTTTTT

d_call: NA
clone_size: NA
j_call: TRBJ1-2
v_call: TRBV4-3
cdr3_aa: CASSHGASGYGYTF
cdr3_nt: TGCGCCAGCAGCCATGGGGCCTCAGGCTATGGCTACACCTTC

d_call: TRBD2
clone_size: NA
j_call: TRBJ2-1
v_call: TRBV10-3
cdr3_aa: CAIRETSGITYNEQFF
cdr3_nt: TGTGCCATCAGGGAGACTAGCGGGATAACCTACAATGAGCAGTTCTTC

d_call: NA
clone_size: NA
j_call: TRBJ2-1
v_call: TRBV6-6
cdr3_aa: CASSYSLAGNEQFF
cdr3_nt: TGTGCCAGCAGTTACTCCCTCGCGGGGAATGAGCAGTTCTTC

d_call: NA
clone_size: once
j_call: TRBJ2-7
v_call: TRBV18
cdr3_aa: CASSRGNSYEQYF
cdr3_nt: TGTGCCAGCTCACGGGGCAACTCCTACGAGCAGTACTTC

d_call: TRBD2
clone_size: NA
j_call: TRBJ2-2
v_call: TRBV19
cdr3_aa: CASSRTSITGELFF
cdr3_nt: TGTGCCAGTAGCCGGACTAGCATCACCGGGGAGCTGTTTTTT

d_call: NA
clone_size: NA
j_call: TRBJ1-5
v_call: TRBV5-1
cdr3_aa: CASSLAPAGELGNQPQHF
cdr3_nt: TGCGCCAGCAGCTTGGCTCCGGCAGGGGAGTTGGGCAATCAGCCCCAGCATTTT

d_call: NA
clone_size: NA
j_call: TRBJ2-7
v_call: TRBV19
cdr3_aa: CASSRGGGVGYEQYF
cdr3_nt: TGTGCCAGTAGCCGTGGCGGAGGGGTGGGGTACGAGCAGTACTTC

d_call: TRBD2
clone_size: NA
j_call: TRBJ2-7
v_call: TRBV7-2
cdr3_aa: CASSLEWGYSAGGSDF
cdr3_nt: TGTGCCAGCAGCTTAGAGTGGGGCTACAGTGCGGGGGGTTCTGACTTC

d_call: TRBD1
clone_size: NA
j_call: TRBJ2-2
v_call: TRBV28
cdr3_aa: CASSLAGRGSTGELFF
cdr3_nt: TGTGCCAGCAGTTTAGCAGGCAGGGGGAGCACCGGGGAGCTGTTTTTT

d_call: TRBD1
clone_size: NA
j_call: TRBJ2-7
v_call: TRBV5-1
cdr3_aa: CASSFKDRVGEQYF
cdr3_nt: TGCGCCAGCAGCTTCAAGGACAGGGTAGGCGAGCAGTACTTC

d_call: TRBD1
clone_size: once
j_call: TRBJ2-2
v_call: TRBV11-2
cdr3_aa: CASRLTGTNTGELFF
cdr3_nt: TGTGCCAGCAGGTTGACAGGGACCAACACCGGGGAGCTGTTTTTT

d_call: NA
clone_size: few
j_call: TRBJ1-1
v_call: TRBV30
cdr3_aa: CAWSLGGGSEAFF
cdr3_nt: TGTGCCTGGAGCCTGGGGGGAGGGTCTGAAGCTTTCTTT

d_call: TRBD1
clone_size: once
j_call: TRBJ1-2
v_call: TRBV19
cdr3_aa: CASSIGGQGVYGYTF
cdr3_nt: TGTGCCAGTAGTATAGGGGGACAGGGAGTCTATGGCTACACCTTC

d_call: NA
clone_size: NA
j_call: TRBJ1-1
v_call: TRBV7-3
cdr3_aa: CASSLGQGVTEAFF
cdr3_nt: TGTGCCAGCAGCTTGGGGCAGGGTGTCACTGAAGCTTTCTTT

d_call: NA
clone_size: NA
j_call: TRBJ2-2
v_call: TRBV25-1
cdr3_aa: CASSELSSRYTGELFF
cdr3_nt: TGTGCCAGCAGTGAATTGTCCAGTCGTTACACCGGGGAGCTGTTTTTT

d_call: TRBD2
clone_size: NA
j_call: TRBJ2-3
v_call: TRBV7-9
cdr3_aa: CASSLGLAVFSTDTQYF
cdr3_nt: TGTGCCAGCAGCCTAGGACTAGCGGTGTTTAGCACAGATACGCAGTATTTT

d_call: TRBD1
clone_size: NA
j_call: TRBJ2-1
v_call: TRBV4-2
cdr3_aa: CASSPGTGSEQFF
cdr3_nt: TGTGCCAGCAGCCCTGGGACAGGGTCCGAGCAGTTCTTC

d_call: TRBD2
clone_size: NA
j_call: TRBJ2-5
v_call: TRBV7-2
cdr3_aa: CASSLGPTGRGVQETQYF
cdr3_nt: TGTGCCAGCAGCTTAGGGCCTACTGGGCGGGGGGTCCAAGAGACCCAGTACTTC

d_call: TRBD1
clone_size: once
j_call: TRBJ2-7
v_call: TRBV5-1
cdr3_aa: CASSPTGTGTFVEQYF
cdr3_nt: TGCGCCAGCAGCCCGACCGGGACAGGGACCTTTGTTGAGCAGTACTTC

d_call: NA
clone_size: NA
j_call: TRBJ2-5
v_call: TRBV5-4
cdr3_aa: CASSFVGTQQETQYF
cdr3_nt: TGTGCCAGCAGCTTCGTCGGGACACAACAAGAGACCCAGTACTTC

d_call: NA
clone_size: NA
j_call: TRBJ2-1
v_call: TRBV2
cdr3_aa: CASRGEQGYNEQFF
cdr3_nt: TGTGCCAGCAGAGGAGAACAGGGCTACAATGAGCAGTTCTTC

d_call: TRBD2
clone_size: NA
j_call: TRBJ2-7
v_call: TRBV5-5
cdr3_aa: CASSFLGGARNEQYF
cdr3_nt: TGTGCCAGCAGCTTTCTCGGGGGGGCACGGAACGAGCAGTACTTC

d_call: TRBD1
clone_size: few
j_call: TRBJ1-5
v_call: TRBV4-1
cdr3_aa: CASSQDLGTGSQPQHF
cdr3_nt: TGCGCCAGCAGCCAAGATCTTGGGACAGGGAGTCAGCCCCAGCATTTT

d_call: NA
clone_size: few
j_call: TRBJ1-2
v_call: TRBV19
cdr3_aa: CASREDNYGYTF
cdr3_nt: TGTGCCAGTAGGGAGGATAACTATGGCTACACCTTC

d_call: NA
clone_size: NA
j_call: TRBJ2-2
v_call: TRBV12-5
cdr3_aa: CASGLGYSTGELFF
cdr3_nt: TGTGCTAGTGGTTTGGGGTACAGCACCGGGGAGCTGTTTTTT

d_call: NA
clone_size: NA
j_call: TRBJ1-4
v_call: TRBV28
cdr3_aa: CASSGGGLGEKLFF
cdr3_nt: TGTGCCAGCAGTGGGGGGGGGCTAGGTGAAAAACTGTTTTTT

d_call: TRBD1
clone_size: NA
j_call: TRBJ1-2
v_call: TRBV15
cdr3_aa: CATSREGTGGVGGYTF
cdr3_nt: TGTGCCACCAGCAGAGAAGGGACAGGGGGCGTGGGTGGCTACACCTTC

d_call: TRBD2
clone_size: NA
j_call: TRBJ2-1
v_call: TRBV5-1
cdr3_aa: CASSITIAGGPNEQFF
cdr3_nt: TGCGCCAGCAGCATAACAATAGCGGGGGGGCCCAATGAGCAGTTCTTC

d_call: TRBD1
clone_size: NA
j_call: TRBJ2-1
v_call: TRBV6-5
cdr3_aa: CASSKTGALYNEQFF
cdr3_nt: TGTGCCAGCAGTAAAACAGGGGCGCTCTACAATGAGCAGTTCTTC

d_call: TRBD1
clone_size: NA
j_call: TRBJ2-5
v_call: TRBV5-1
cdr3_aa: CASSLAGTGGETQYF
cdr3_nt: TGCGCCAGCAGCTTAGCCGGGACAGGGGGCGAGACCCAGTACTTC

d_call: NA
clone_size: NA
j_call: TRBJ1-3
v_call: TRBV7-6
cdr3_aa: CASSLGTGGNTIYF
cdr3_nt: TGTGCCAGCAGCTTAGGAACAGGAGGAAACACCATATATTTT

d_call: TRBD1
clone_size: NA
j_call: TRBJ1-6
v_call: TRBV7-9
cdr3_aa: CASSFGQGTNSPLHF
cdr3_nt: TGTGCCAGCAGCTTCGGACAGGGGACTAATTCACCCCTCCACTTT

d_call: NA
clone_size: NA
j_call: TRBJ2-7
v_call: TRBV2
cdr3_aa: CASSENTESYEQYF
cdr3_nt: TGTGCCAGCAGTGAAAATACAGAGAGTTACGAGCAGTACTTC

d_call: NA
clone_size: NA
j_call: TRBJ1-2
v_call: TRBV6-6
cdr3_aa: CASSYFGGRDYGYTF
cdr3_nt: TGTGCCAGCAGTTACTTTGGAGGGAGGGACTATGGCTACACCTTC

d_call: TRBD2
clone_size: NA
j_call: TRBJ2-5
v_call: TRBV7-2
cdr3_aa: CASRVLAGETQYF
cdr3_nt: TGTGCCAGCAGAGTACTAGCGGGAGAGACCCAGTACTTC

d_call: NA
clone_size: NA
j_call: TRBJ2-5
v_call: TRBV7-2
cdr3_aa: CASSRPPLRETQYF
cdr3_nt: TGTGCCAGCAGCCGCCCCCCACTCCGGGAGACCCAGTACTTC

d_call: TRBD1
clone_size: NA
j_call: TRBJ2-2
v_call: TRBV12-5
cdr3_aa: CASGRTGPNTGELFF
cdr3_nt: TGTGCTAGTGGAAGGACAGGACCGAACACCGGGGAGCTGTTTTTT

d_call: TRBD1
clone_size: NA
j_call: TRBJ2-2
v_call: TRBV10-3
cdr3_aa: CATETGDPTGELFF
cdr3_nt: TGTGCCACCGAGACAGGGGATCCCACCGGGGAGCTGTTTTTT

d_call: TRBD1
clone_size: NA
j_call: TRBJ1-4
v_call: TRBV19
cdr3_aa: CASKGQGYEKLFF
cdr3_nt: TGTGCCAGTAAGGGACAGGGCTATGAAAAACTGTTTTTT

d_call: NA
clone_size: NA
j_call: TRBJ1-6
v_call: TRBV7-8
cdr3_aa: CASSLHGNPLHF
cdr3_nt: TGTGCCAGCAGCTTACACGGGAACCCCCTCCACTTT

d_call: NA
clone_size: NA
j_call: TRBJ2-5
v_call: TRBV5-1
cdr3_aa: CASSLAGGIQETQYF
cdr3_nt: TGCGCCAGCAGCTTGGCCGGCGGGATACAAGAGACCCAGTACTTC

d_call: TRBD2
clone_size: NA
j_call: TRBJ2-1
v_call: TRBV7-8
cdr3_aa: CASSLATLPSGRTNEQFF
cdr3_nt: TGTGCCAGCAGCTTAGCCACCCTCCCTAGCGGAAGGACCAATGAGCAGTTCTTC

d_call: TRBD1
clone_size: NA
j_call: TRBJ2-1
v_call: TRBV5-1
cdr3_aa: CASSLGAQGPYYNEQFF
cdr3_nt: TGCGCCAGCAGCTTGGGGGCACAGGGGCCCTACTACAATGAGCAGTTCTTC

d_call: NA
clone_size: NA
j_call: TRBJ2-1
v_call: TRBV7-2
cdr3_aa: CASSLVGQYNEQFF
cdr3_nt: TGTGCCAGCAGCTTAGTTGGACAGTACAATGAGCAGTTCTTC

d_call: NA
clone_size: NA
j_call: TRBJ2-3
v_call: TRBV19
cdr3_aa: CASSIDWRDLSTDTQYF
cdr3_nt: TGTGCCAGTAGTATAGATTGGCGGGATCTTAGCACAGATACGCAGTATTTT